These 16 T cell receptor beta chains originate from one sample sequenced in a study of cytomegalovirus exposure and HLA in healthy donors. PCR amplification relied on 60 Vbeta primers (plus 13 Jbeta primers). Profiling relied on immunoSEQ multiplex PCR, and the TCRdb table lists in-frame clones only, not all of them. The sample includes 150,000 to 200,000 clones, over 65% of them seen just once. Sample: PBMCs. These receptors were taken from a man aged 18 to 30 in good health and CMV-seropositive.

V and J are TRBV10-3 and TRBJ1-4; maybe TRBD1 (6 bases). This CDR3 comprises 13 residues. From germline, CDR1 is ENHRY and CDR2 SYGVKD. V lost 10 bases, J lost 3 bases, and 12 bases lay in between. DNA for the CDR3: TGTGCCACGAAACAGGGACCTAATGAAAAACTGTTTTTT. This sequence encodes CATKQGPNEKLFF.

This clone was seen only a few times. The chain is built from TRBV15 and TRBJ2-3, with 9 bases identical to TRBD2. Unmatched junction bases numbered 6, after V lost 4 bases and J lost 4 bases. The CDR3 has 15 residues. CDR1 and CDR2 (germline): LNHNV, YYDKDF (reference sequence). The CDR3: CATSKDAGGADTQYF. In DNA form, the CDR3 reads TGTGCCACCAGCAAGGATGCGGGGGGGGCAGATACGCAGTATTTT.

CDR3 sequence: CASSLAVGGGEQYV. In DNA, the CDR3 is TGTGCCAGCAGCTTAGCGGTTGGGGGAGGTGAGCAGTACGTC. The chain couples TRBV11-3 to TRBJ2-7; D possibly corresponds to TRBD2 (6 bases). Trimming cost V 1 base and J 7 bases, with 14 bases left between them. The CDR3 covers 14 residues. Germline lookup yields CDR1 SGHNT and CDR2 YENEEA.

The chain couples TRBV6-6 to TRBJ1-3; D remains ambiguous. The CDR3 length is 15 residues. Germline CDR1 MNHNY, CDR2 SVGAGI (reference sequence). V lost 7 bases to trimming and J lost 0 bases, with 13 bases between them. The CDR3, as DNA: TGTGCCAGCACCCAACTCGTTAGCTCTGGAAACACCATATATTTT. Translated: CASTQLVSSGNTIYF.

The chain links TRBV28 to TRBJ2-3; D uncertain. V dropped 3 bases and J dropped 6 bases, with 4 bases sitting between them. Germline V gene data show CDR1 as MDHEN and CDR2 as SYDVKM. CDR3 length: 11 residues. In DNA form, the CDR3 reads TGTGCCAGCAGTTTCGGGGATACGCAGTATTTT. Its translation: CASSFGDTQYF.

This clone was detected only a few times. This chain uses TRBV9 with TRBJ1-6, with D perhaps matching TRBD1 (5 bases). Per the germline V gene, CDR1 is SGDLS and CDR2 is YYNGEE. This CDR3 has 14 residues. V lost 0 bases, J lost 5 bases, and 6 bases lay in between. In nucleotides, the CDR3 is TGTGCCAGCAGCGTAGCAGGGAATAATTCACCCCTCCACTTT. It encodes CASSVAGNNSPLHF.

V is TRBV18 and J is TRBJ1-1; 9 bases align to TRBD1. The trim removed 4 bases at V and 2 bases at J, leaving 5 bases unmatched. CDR3 size: 15 residues. The germline gives CDR1 KGHSH, CDR2 LQKENI. CDR3 loop: CASSRRTGGNTEAFF. CDR3 in DNA: TGTGCCAGCTCACGCCGAACAGGGGGCAACACTGAAGCTTTCTTT.

CDR3 in amino acids: CASSARLGNNSPLHF. CDR3 nucleotide sequence: TGTGCCAGCAGCGCCCGACTCGGCAATAATTCACCCCTCCACTTT. This chain links TRBV9 with TRBJ1-6; no firm D call. The CDR3 consists of 15 residues. Trimming removed 3 bases at V and 5 bases at J, with 12 bases between. Per the germline V gene, CDR1 is SGDLS and CDR2 is YYNGEE. The full variable domain, in which reference TRBV9 and TRBJ1-6 provide the parts outside the CDR3, is DSGVTQTPKHLITATGQRVTLRCSPRSGDLSVYWYQQSLDQGLQFLIQYYNGEERAKGNILERFSAQQFPDLHSELNLSSLELGDSALYFCASSARLGNNSPLHFGNGTRLTVT.

This chain uses TRBV30 with TRBJ2-1; no clear D. CDR3 length: 15 amino acids. CDR1 is GTSNPN and CDR2 is SVGIG in the germline V gene (reference sequence). The V end lost 4 bases, the J end lost 7 bases, and 20 bases lay between the germline ends. The CDR3 nucleotides read TGTGCCTGGACGTCGAAGCTAGTAAGAGGAAATGAGCAGTTCTTC. Translation gives CAWTSKLVRGNEQFF.

V and J are TRBV7-2 and TRBJ1-2; 10 nucleotides agree with TRBD1. The germline gives CDR1 SGHTA, CDR2 FQGNSA. The CDR3 is made up of 16 amino acids. The junction had 8 bases not matched to a gene; V was cut back by 2 bases and J by 5 bases. This chain's CDR3 is CASSLTGVGQGYGYTF. CDR3 coding DNA: TGTGCCAGCAGCTTAACAGGAGTGGGACAGGGGTATGGCTACACCTTC.

V and J are TRBV5-4 and TRBJ1-2; D might be TRBD1 (5 bases). This CDR3 spans 15 amino acids. V was pared by 3 bases and J by 6 bases, with 18 bases between. In germline, CDR1 is SGHNT, CDR2 YYREEE (reference sequence). CDR3: CASSSGAGSLDGYTF. DNA for the CDR3: TGTGCCAGCAGCTCCGGGGCGGGATCGTTGGATGGCTACACCTTC.

The rearrangement uses TRBV28 and TRBJ1-2, with 7 bases that match TRBD1. The V gene's germline CDR1 is MDHEN and CDR2 SYDVKM. J lost 4 bases, V lost 2 bases, and 7 bases had no gene match. The CDR3 loop spans 15 amino acids. The chain's CDR3 is CASSLGQATSYGYTF. DNA for the CDR3: TGTGCCAGCAGTTTAGGACAGGCCACGAGCTATGGCTACACCTTC.

The chain recombines TRBV5-6 with TRBJ1-5; 8 nucleotides align to TRBD1. CDR1 SGHDT and CDR2 YYEEEE come from the germline V gene. V lost 4 bases and J lost 6; bases outside the gene matches: 6. The CDR3 is 14 residues long. The DNA of the CDR3 is TGTGCCAGCAGCCGGACAGGGTTCGCTCAGCCCCAGCATTTT. Translated: CASSRTGFAQPQHF.

This clone was seen only a few times. The rearrangement links TRBV6-1 to TRBJ2-7; D not resolved. The CDR3 consists of 10 residues. The germline V and J ends were trimmed by 8 bases and 3 bases, with 5 bases remaining between them. The germline CDR1 and CDR2 sequences are MNHNS and SASEGT. CDR3 protein: CASGYYEQYV. CDR3 in DNA: TGTGCCAGCGGGTACTACGAGCAGTACGTC.

The V and J genes are TRBV6-5 and TRBJ1-1; 8 bases agree with TRBD1. The V gene end was trimmed by 7 bases and the J gene end by 6 bases; junction bases not matched to a gene: 7. Germline values: CDR1 MNHEY, CDR2 SVGAGI. This CDR3 contains 13 residues. The CDR3 nucleotides read TGTGCCAGCACTCCCACAGGGGGGGCTGAAGCTTTCTTT. It is translated as CASTPTGGAEAFF.

This chain connects TRBV29-1 to TRBJ2-1; D is perhaps TRBD1 (5 bases). The CDR3 is 16 residues long. Germline V lookup: CDR1 SQVTM, CDR2 ANQGSEA. The V gene lost 1 base and the J gene lost 7 bases, with 20 bases spanning the gap. In nucleotides, the CDR3 is TGCAGCGTTGAAGGTGCGACAGCGCTTAATTTGAATGAGCAGTTCTTC. It yields the protein CSVEGATALNLNEQFF.